Each of the 15 T cell receptor beta chains below was sequenced from the same sample in a study of blood T cell repertoires in COVID-19. Produced via immunoSEQ multiplex PCR; TCRdb's table is partial and in-frame only. Of 300,000 or so clones listed, more than 90% are singletons. The sequenced sample consisted of PBMCs or T cells enriched from blood (not recorded which). The receptors come from a man aged 60-69 years who had recovered from COVID-19.

The chain joins TRBV28 to TRBJ1-5; 10 nucleotides line up with TRBD1. Germline-derived CDR1 and CDR2 are MDHEN and SYDVKM. V lost 6 bases and J lost 1; bases outside the gene matches: 6. The CDR3 runs 16 residues. The CDR3 bases are TGTGCCAGCAGCCGGGACAGGGGTTTGAGCAATCAGCCCCAGCATTTT. This gives the protein CASSRDRGLSNQPQHF.

The rearrangement joins TRBV5-4 to TRBJ1-2; 10 bases are a match to TRBD1. This CDR3 is 16 amino acids long. The J segment lost 3 bases and the V segment lost 3 bases, leaving 8 bases of the junction unmatched. Germline loops: CDR1 SGHNT, CDR2 YYREEE (reference sequence). In nucleotides, the CDR3 is TGTGCCAGCAGCTGGGGACAGGGGAGAGTCGACTATGGCTACACCTTC. Translating gives CASSWGQGRVDYGYTF.

The chain recombines TRBV9 with TRBJ2-3; 16 bases line up with TRBD2. V was clipped by 4 bases and J by 4 bases; unmatched bases: 3. Germline V lookup: CDR1 SGDLS, CDR2 YYNGEE. This CDR3 region has 16 residues. The CDR3 DNA sequence: TGTGCCAGCAGCTCGGGACTAGCGGGAGGGTCAGATACGCAGTATTTT. Protein product: CASSSGLAGGSDTQYF.

The genes are TRBV7-9 and TRBJ2-5; D is perhaps TRBD2 (5 bases). CDR1 SEHNR and CDR2 FQNEAQ come from the germline V gene (reference sequence). V dropped 1 base and J dropped 2 bases, with 8 bases sitting between them. The CDR3 is made up of 14 amino acids. CDR3 coding DNA: TGTGCCAGCAGCTTAGTTTCGGGACAAGAGACCCAGTACTTC. Its translation: CASSLVSGQETQYF.

V is TRBV6-5 and J is TRBJ2-1; D gene ambiguous. This CDR3 region has 15 residues. Germline V gene lookup returns CDR1 MNHEY and CDR2 SVGAGI. Trimming took off 6 bases at V and 0 bases at J, with 12 bases between the two ends. The DNA of the CDR3 is TGTGCCAGCAGGAAGGAACAGAGCTCCTACAATGAGCAGTTCTTC. It codes for CASRKEQSSYNEQFF.

Only one count was recorded for this clone. The rearrangement uses TRBV6-5 and TRBJ2-2; 8 bases match TRBD1. V lost 5 bases and J lost 4; bases outside the gene matches: 6. The CDR3 runs to 15 residues. Germline CDR1 reads MNHEY; CDR2 reads SVGAGI. For the CDR3, the DNA is TGTGCCAGCAGTCCAGGACAGGGTAGCACCGGGGAGCTGTTTTTT. Residues: CASSPGQGSTGELFF.

V gene TRBV30 combines with J gene TRBJ1-1, with 8 bases that match TRBD1. The CDR3 consists of 13 residues. In germline, CDR1 is GTSNPN, CDR2 SVGIG (reference sequence). The J segment lost 4 bases and the V segment lost 6 bases, leaving 7 bases of the junction unmatched. Here the CDR3 reads CACNRGYGTEAFF. The CDR3 nucleotides read TGTGCCTGCAACAGGGGGTACGGCACTGAAGCTTTCTTT.

The V call is TRBV4-3, the J call TRBJ1-6; a possible D gene is TRBD1 (5 bases). The V end lost 0 bases, the J end lost 11 bases, and 17 bases lay between the germline ends. CDR1 is LGHNA and CDR2 is YSLEER in the germline V gene. There are 16 residues in the CDR3. The CDR3 DNA reads as TGCGCCAGCAGCCAAGACCTTGGCAGGGATAGACCACCCCTCCACTTT. Translating gives CASSQDLGRDRPPLHF.

The J gene is TRBJ1-2, the V gene TRBV27; TRBD1 aligns across 10 bases. CDR1 is MNHEY and CDR2 is SMNVEV in the germline V gene (reference sequence). The CDR3 runs 13 residues. The junction had 6 bases not matched to a gene; V was cut back by 8 bases and J by 6 bases. DNA for the CDR3: TGTGCCAGCCGCCCGGGACAGGGGAATGGCTACACCTTC. Its protein is CASRPGQGNGYTF.

This clone was counted between two and nine times. This rearrangement joins TRBV7-2 to TRBJ2-4; TRBD2 might be the D (7 bases). V was shortened by 1 base and J by 7 bases, with 11 bases between the two germline ends. The germline CDR1 and CDR2 sequences are SGHTA and FQGNSA. There are 14 residues in the CDR3. In DNA, the CDR3 is TGTGCCAGCAGCTTAGGGGGGGGGCAGAACATTCAGTACTTC. It encodes CASSLGGGQNIQYF.

This clone was seen just once. The rearrangement uses TRBV6-2 or TRBV6-3 and TRBJ2-1, with 7 nucleotides matching TRBD2. Germline loops: CDR1 MNHEY, CDR2 SVGEGT. This CDR3 is 14 amino acids long. After removal of 7 bases from V and 3 bases from J, the junction contained 6 bases not matched to a gene. The CDR3 DNA sequence: TGTGCCAGCACCCCTAGCGGAAACTACAATGAGCAGTTCTTC. Translated, it gives CASTPSGNYNEQFF.

The rearrangement links TRBV19 to TRBJ2-7; D uncertain. CDR3 size: 13 residues. The V gene's germline CDR1 is LNHDA and CDR2 SQIVND (reference sequence). The V gene lost 5 bases and the J gene lost 0 bases, with 8 bases spanning the gap. The CDR3 nucleotides read TGTGCCAGTAGTCAACAGCTCTCCTACGAGCAGTACTTC. It codes for CASSQQLSYEQYF.

The rearrangement links TRBV5-4 to TRBJ1-3, with D possibly being TRBD1 (6 bases). Germline values: CDR1 SGHNT, CDR2 YYREEE (reference sequence). The CDR3 loop spans 15 amino acids. The V end lost 3 bases, the J end lost 1 base, and 11 bases lay between the germline ends. CDR3 nucleotide sequence: TGTGCCAGCAGCTCCGACACAGGGTCTGGAAACACCATATATTTT. Translating gives CASSSDTGSGNTIYF.

This clone was seen just once. This sequence joins TRBV7-8 and TRBJ2-7; TRBD2 matches 11 bases. This CDR3 is 15 amino acids long. Losses at the gene ends were 5 bases for V and 4 bases for J; bases not matched to a gene: 7. Germline CDR1 is SGHVS and CDR2 is FQNEAQ. This CDR3 is CASSPTSGRRYEQYF. The CDR3 coding sequence is TGTGCCAGCAGCCCCACTAGCGGGAGAAGGTACGAGCAGTACTTC. Full variable domain (missing parts from reference TRBV7-8 and TRBJ2-7): GAGVSQSPRYKVAKRGQDVALRCDPISGHVSLFWYQQALGQGPEFLTYFQNEAQLDKSGLPSDRFFAERPEGSVSTLKIQRTQQEDSAVYLCASSPTSGRRYEQYFGPGTRLTVT.

The V gene is TRBV7-2, the J gene TRBJ2-5; TRBD1 matches 9 bases. CDR1 and CDR2 (germline): SGHTA, FQGNSA. The CDR3 has 13 amino acids. J was trimmed by 9 bases and V by 5 bases; bases with no gene match: 7. For the CDR3, the DNA is TGTGCCAGCAGCGGACAGGGGCGCGGGGCCCAGTACTTC. Translation: CASSGQGRGAQYF.